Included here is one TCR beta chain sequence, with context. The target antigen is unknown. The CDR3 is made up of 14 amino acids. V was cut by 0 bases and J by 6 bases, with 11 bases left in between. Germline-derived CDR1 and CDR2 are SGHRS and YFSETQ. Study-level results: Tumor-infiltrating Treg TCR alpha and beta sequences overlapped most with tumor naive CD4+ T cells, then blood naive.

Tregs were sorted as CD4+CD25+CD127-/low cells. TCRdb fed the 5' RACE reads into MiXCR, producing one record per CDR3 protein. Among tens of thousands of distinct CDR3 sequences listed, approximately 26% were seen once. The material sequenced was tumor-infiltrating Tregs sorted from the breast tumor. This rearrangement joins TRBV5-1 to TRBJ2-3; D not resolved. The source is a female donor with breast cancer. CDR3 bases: TGCGCCAGCAGCTTGGAAGATATTGGGGATACGCAGTATTTT. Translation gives CASSLEDIGDTQYF.